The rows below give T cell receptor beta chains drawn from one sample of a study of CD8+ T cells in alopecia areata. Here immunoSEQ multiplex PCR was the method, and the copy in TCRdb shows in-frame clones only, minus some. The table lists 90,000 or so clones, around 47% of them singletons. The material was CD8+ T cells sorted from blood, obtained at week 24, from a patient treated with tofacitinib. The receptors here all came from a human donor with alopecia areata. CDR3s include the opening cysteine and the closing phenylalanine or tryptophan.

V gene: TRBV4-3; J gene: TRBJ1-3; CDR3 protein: CASSPSSSSGNTIYF
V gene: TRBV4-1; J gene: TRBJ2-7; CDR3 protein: CASSQGQVRSYEQYF
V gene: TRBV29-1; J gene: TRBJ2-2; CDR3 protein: CSAETGTGEITGELFF
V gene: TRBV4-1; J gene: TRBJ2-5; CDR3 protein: CASSPPGEETQYF
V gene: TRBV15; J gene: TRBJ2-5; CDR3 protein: CATSLGASAKETQYF
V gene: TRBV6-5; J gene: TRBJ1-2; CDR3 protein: CASSSYYGYTF
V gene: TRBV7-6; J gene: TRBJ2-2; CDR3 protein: CASSGTEPAGELFF
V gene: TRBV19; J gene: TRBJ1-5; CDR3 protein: CASSTIRKGGQDQPQHF
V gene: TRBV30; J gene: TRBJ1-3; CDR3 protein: CAWSDWQGNTIYF
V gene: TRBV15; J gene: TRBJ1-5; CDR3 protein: CATSIGTPYSNQPQHF
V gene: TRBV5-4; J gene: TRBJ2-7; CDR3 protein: CASSPVAGGSYEQYF
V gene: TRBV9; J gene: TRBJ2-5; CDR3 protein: CASSPGPPGQHQETQYF
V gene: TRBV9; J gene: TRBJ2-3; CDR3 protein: CASSDRLAGATDTQYF
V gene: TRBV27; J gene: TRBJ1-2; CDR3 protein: CASSPGTGGLYGYTF
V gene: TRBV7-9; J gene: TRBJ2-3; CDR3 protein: CASRAQTDTQYF
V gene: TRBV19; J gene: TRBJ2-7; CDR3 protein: CASSIERRDEQYF
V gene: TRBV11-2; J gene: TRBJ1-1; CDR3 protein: CASTLGNTEAFF
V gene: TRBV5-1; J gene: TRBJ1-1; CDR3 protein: CASSTSGGTNTEAFF
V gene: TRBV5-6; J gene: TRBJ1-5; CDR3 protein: CASSSVRTGGWDNQPQHF
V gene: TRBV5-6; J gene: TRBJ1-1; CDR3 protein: CASSVDLGNTEAFF
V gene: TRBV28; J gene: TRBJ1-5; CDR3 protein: CASSFPVRTGGVQPQHF
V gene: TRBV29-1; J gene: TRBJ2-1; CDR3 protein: CSVLSNEQFF
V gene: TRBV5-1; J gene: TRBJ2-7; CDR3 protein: CASSLEGGSYEQYF
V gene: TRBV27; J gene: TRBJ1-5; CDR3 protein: CASSKQGLNQPQHF
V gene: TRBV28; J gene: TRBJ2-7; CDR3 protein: CASSFSDYTSYEQYF
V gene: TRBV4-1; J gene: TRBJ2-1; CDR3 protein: CASSGTPYNEQFF
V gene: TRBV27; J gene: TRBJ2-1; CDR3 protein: CASRPRTGGIGDEQFF
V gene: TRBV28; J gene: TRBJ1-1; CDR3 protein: CASSLTENTEAFF